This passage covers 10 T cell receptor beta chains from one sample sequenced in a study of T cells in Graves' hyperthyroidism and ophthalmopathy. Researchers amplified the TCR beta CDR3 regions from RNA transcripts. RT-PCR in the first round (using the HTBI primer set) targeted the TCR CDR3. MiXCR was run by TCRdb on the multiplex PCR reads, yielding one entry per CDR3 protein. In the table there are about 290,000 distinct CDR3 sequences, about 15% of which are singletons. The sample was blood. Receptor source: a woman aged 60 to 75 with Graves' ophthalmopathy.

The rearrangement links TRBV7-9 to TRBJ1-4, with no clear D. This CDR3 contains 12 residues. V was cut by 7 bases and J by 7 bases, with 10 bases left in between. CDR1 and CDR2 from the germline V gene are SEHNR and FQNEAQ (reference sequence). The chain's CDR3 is CASTPESEKLFF. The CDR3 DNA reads TGTGCCAGCACTCCAGAATCTGAAAAACTGTTTTTT. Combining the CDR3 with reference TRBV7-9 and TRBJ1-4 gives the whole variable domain DTGVSQNPRHKITKRGQNVTFRCDPISEHNRLYWYRQTLGQGPEFLTYFQNEAQLEKSRLLSDRFSAERPKGSFSTLEIQRTEQGDSAMYLCASTPESEKLFFGSGTQLSVL.

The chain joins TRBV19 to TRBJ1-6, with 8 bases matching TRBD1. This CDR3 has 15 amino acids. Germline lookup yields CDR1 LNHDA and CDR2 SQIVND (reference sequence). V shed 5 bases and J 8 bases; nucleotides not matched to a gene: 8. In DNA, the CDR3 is TGTGCCAGTAGTCCTACAGGGGGTTTCGATTCACCCCTCCACTTT. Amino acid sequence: CASSPTGGFDSPLHF.

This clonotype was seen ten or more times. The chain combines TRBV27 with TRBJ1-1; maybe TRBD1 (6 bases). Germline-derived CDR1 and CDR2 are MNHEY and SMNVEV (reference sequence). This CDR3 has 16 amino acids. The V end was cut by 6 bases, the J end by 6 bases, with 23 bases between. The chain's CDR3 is CASSRDVGGQFAEAFF. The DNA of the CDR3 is TGTGCCAGCAGCCGCGATGTAGGGGGTCAATTCGCTGAAGCTTTCTTT.

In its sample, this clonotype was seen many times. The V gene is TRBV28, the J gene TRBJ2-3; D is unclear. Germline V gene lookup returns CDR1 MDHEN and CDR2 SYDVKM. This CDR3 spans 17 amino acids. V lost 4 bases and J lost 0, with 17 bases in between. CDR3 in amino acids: CASSYDETPRSTDTQYF. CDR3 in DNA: TGTGCCAGCAGTTACGACGAGACACCTCGTAGCACAGATACGCAGTATTTT.

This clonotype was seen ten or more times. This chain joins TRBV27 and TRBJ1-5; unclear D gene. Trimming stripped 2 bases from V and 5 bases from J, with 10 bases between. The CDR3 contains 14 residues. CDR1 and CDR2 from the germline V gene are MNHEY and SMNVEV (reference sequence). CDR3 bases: TGTGCCAGCAGTTTAGCGGGGAACCATCAGCCCCAGCATTTT. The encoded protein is CASSLAGNHQPQHF.

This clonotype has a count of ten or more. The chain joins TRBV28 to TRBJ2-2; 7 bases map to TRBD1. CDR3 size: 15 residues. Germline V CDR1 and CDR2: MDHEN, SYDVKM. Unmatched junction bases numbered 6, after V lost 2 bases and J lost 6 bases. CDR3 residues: CASSLPTQGAGELFF. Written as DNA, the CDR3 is TGTGCCAGCAGTTTACCAACCCAGGGGGCCGGGGAGCTGTTTTTT.

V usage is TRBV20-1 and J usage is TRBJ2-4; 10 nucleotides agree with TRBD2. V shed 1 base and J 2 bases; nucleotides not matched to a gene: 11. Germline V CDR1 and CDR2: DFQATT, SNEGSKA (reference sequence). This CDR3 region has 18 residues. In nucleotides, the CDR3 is TGCAGTGCTAGAGCCCAGGCTAGCGGGGGTACGACCAAAAACATTCAGTACTTC. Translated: CSARAQASGGTTKNIQYF.

The CDR3 region has the DNA TGTGCCAGCAGGCAGGGCAATCAGCCCCAGCATTTT. The encoded protein is CASRQGNQPQHF. This chain connects TRBV2 to TRBJ1-5; D is uncertain. The CDR3 covers 12 residues. Trimming shortened V by 6 bases and J by 2 bases, and 5 bases separated the two germline ends. Germline assignment: CDR1 SNHLY and CDR2 FYNNEI.

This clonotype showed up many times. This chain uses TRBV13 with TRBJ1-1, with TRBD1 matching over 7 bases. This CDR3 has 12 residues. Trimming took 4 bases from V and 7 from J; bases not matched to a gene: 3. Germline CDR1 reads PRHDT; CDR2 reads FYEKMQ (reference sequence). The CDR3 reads CASSYRQGEAFF. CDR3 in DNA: TGTGCCAGCAGCTACAGACAGGGTGAAGCTTTCTTT. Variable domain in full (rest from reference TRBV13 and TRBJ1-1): AAGVIQSPRHLIKEKRETATLKCYPIPRHDTVYWYQQGPGQDPQFLISFYEKMQSDKGSIPDRFSAQQFSDYHSELNMSSLELGDSALYFCASSYRQGEAFFGQGTRLTVV.

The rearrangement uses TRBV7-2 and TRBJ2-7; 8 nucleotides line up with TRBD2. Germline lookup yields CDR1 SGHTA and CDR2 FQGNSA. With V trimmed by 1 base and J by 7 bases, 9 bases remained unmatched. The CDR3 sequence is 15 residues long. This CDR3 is CASSLVDGGTSEQYF. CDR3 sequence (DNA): TGTGCCAGCAGCTTAGTCGATGGCGGGACTAGTGAGCAGTACTTC.